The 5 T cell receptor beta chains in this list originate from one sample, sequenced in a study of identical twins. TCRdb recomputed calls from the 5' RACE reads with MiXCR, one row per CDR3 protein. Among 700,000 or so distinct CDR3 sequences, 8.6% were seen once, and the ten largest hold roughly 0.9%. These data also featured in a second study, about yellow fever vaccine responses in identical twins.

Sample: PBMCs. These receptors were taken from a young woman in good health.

The chain's CDR3 is CASSLEPPGTGGVGNTIYF. The CDR3 DNA sequence: TGCGCCAGCAGCTTGGAGCCCCCCGGGACAGGGGGAGTTGGAAACACCATATATTTT. V gene TRBV5-1 combines with J gene TRBJ1-3, with 11 bases matching TRBD1. Trimming cost V 0 bases and J 3 bases; bases outside gene matches: 11. The germline V gene encodes CDR1 SGHRS and CDR2 YFSETQ. The CDR3 runs to 19 residues.

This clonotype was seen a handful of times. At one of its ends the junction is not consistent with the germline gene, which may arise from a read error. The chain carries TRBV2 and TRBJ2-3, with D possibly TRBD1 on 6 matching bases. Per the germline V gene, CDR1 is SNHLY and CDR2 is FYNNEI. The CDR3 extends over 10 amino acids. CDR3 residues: CASIEGGQYF. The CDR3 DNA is TGTGCCAGCATTGAAGGGGGGCAGTATTTT.

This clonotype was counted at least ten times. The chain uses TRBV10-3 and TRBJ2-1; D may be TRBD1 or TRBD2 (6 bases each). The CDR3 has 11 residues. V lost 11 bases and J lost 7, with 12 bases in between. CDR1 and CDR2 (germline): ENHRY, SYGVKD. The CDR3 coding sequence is TGTGCCGCGAAAGGGGGGAATGAGCAGTTCTTC. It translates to CAAKGGNEQFF.

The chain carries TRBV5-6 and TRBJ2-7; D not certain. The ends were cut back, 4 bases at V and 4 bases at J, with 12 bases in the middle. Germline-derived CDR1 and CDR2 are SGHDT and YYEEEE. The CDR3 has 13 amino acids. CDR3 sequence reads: CASSPRTEYEQYF. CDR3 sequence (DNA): TGTGCCAGCAGCCCCCGGACCGAGTACGAGCAGTACTTC.

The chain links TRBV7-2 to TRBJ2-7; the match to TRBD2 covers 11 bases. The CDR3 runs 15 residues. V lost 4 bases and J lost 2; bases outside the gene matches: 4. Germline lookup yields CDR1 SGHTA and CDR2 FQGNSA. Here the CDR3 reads CASSSSTSGTYEQYF. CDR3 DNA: TGTGCCAGCAGCTCTTCGACTAGCGGGACCTACGAGCAGTACTTC.